These T cell receptor beta chains were read from a single sample in a study of tumor-infiltrating lymphocytes in oesophageal squamous cell carcinoma. MiXCR was run by TCRdb on the PCR reads, yielding one entry per CDR3 protein. The sample contains about 20,000 distinct CDR3 sequences, nearly 45% of which appear only once. Specimen: esophageal tumor tissue. The receptors come from a male donor with esophageal squamous cell carcinoma. CDR3s include the opening cysteine and the closing phenylalanine or tryptophan. D genes are given only for firm matches. Some rows mark clone size as missing; the rest say once, few, many or name a class of expanded clone.

V: TRBV5-1
size: .
J: TRBJ2-3
D: .
CDR3: CASSPAGADTQYF
DNA: TGCGCCAGCAGCCCGGCAGGGGCAGATACGCAGTATTTT

V: TRBV27
size: many
J: TRBJ1-6
D: TRBD1
CDR3: CASSWGQGASYNSPLHF
DNA: TGTGCCAGCAGTTGGGGACAGGGGGCCTCCTATAATTCACCCCTCCACTTT

V: TRBV12-3/TRBV12-4
size: .
J: TRBJ2-3
D: .
CDR3: CASSLVADTQYF
DNA: TGTGCCAGCAGTTTAGTAGCAGATACGCAGTATTTT

V: TRBV12-3/TRBV12-4
size: many
J: TRBJ1-6
D: .
CDR3: CASREGTSNSPLHF
DNA: TGTGCCAGCAGAGAGGGGACATCTAATTCACCCCTCCACTTT

V: TRBV5-6
size: many
J: TRBJ1-6
D: .
CDR3: CASSLKLGSPLHF
DNA: TGTGCCAGCAGCTTGAAGTTGGGGTCACCCCTCCACTTT

V: TRBV28
size: many
J: TRBJ1-5
D: .
CDR3: CASRNRASGNQPQHF
DNA: TGTGCCAGCAGGAACAGGGCTTCCGGCAATCAGCCCCAGCATTTT

V: TRBV6-2/TRBV6-3
size: once
J: TRBJ2-7
D: .
CDR3: CASSVKRSLEQYF
DNA: TGTGCCAGCAGTGTTAAGAGGAGTCTCGAGCAGTACTTC

V: TRBV7-9
size: .
J: TRBJ2-1
D: .
CDR3: CASSSGTHNEQFF
DNA: TGTGCCAGCAGCTCCGGGACTCACAATGAGCAGTTCTTC

V: TRBV10-2
size: .
J: TRBJ2-5
D: .
CDR3: CASSESSQQTQYF
DNA: TGCGCCAGCAGTGAGTCGAGTCAACAGACCCAGTACTTC

V: TRBV7-2
size: .
J: TRBJ2-1
D: .
CDR3: CASSRDQSSYNEQFF
DNA: TGTGCCAGCAGCAGGGACCAAAGCTCCTACAATGAGCAGTTCTTC

V: TRBV7-3
size: medium-sized
J: TRBJ2-7
D: TRBD2
CDR3: CASSPPGGVQYF
DNA: TGTGCCAGCAGCCCCCCTGGGGGGGTGCAGTACTTC

V: TRBV28
size: .
J: TRBJ2-7
D: .
CDR3: CASRSQNRVGEQYF
DNA: TGTGCCAGCAGGTCACAAAACAGGGTAGGCGAGCAGTACTTC

V: TRBV7-9
size: .
J: TRBJ2-7
D: .
CDR3: CASTLQGDYEQYF
DNA: TGTGCCAGCACCCTACAGGGAGACTACGAGCAGTACTTC

V: TRBV7-3
size: .
J: TRBJ2-1
D: .
CDR3: CASSPMGGGTYNEQFF
DNA: TGTGCCAGCAGCCCAATGGGAGGGGGTACCTACAATGAGCAGTTCTTC

V: TRBV28
size: few
J: TRBJ2-3
D: .
CDR3: CASSLVGGRPDTQYF
DNA: TGTGCCAGCAGTTTAGTGGGGGGGCGCCCAGATACGCAGTATTTT

V: TRBV10-3
size: many
J: TRBJ2-3
D: .
CDR3: CAIGPAPDTQYF
DNA: TGTGCCATCGGGCCTGCTCCAGATACGCAGTATTTT

V: TRBV5-1
size: .
J: TRBJ2-5
D: .
CDR3: CASSLGQWVQETQYF
DNA: TGCGCCAGCAGCTTGGGACAGTGGGTACAAGAGACCCAGTACTTC

V: TRBV5-1
size: .
J: TRBJ1-3
D: .
CDR3: CASSPDGRVSMGYSGNTIYF
DNA: TGCGCCAGCAGCCCGGACGGGAGGGTGTCCATGGGATACTCTGGAAACACCATATATTTT

V: TRBV6-1
size: few
J: TRBJ2-7
D: .
CDR3: CASSQDREQYF
DNA: TGTGCCAGCAGTCAAGATCGCGAGCAGTACTTC

V: TRBV7-2
size: medium-sized
J: TRBJ2-1
D: TRBD2
CDR3: CASSLPWGGNYNEQFF
DNA: TGTGCCAGCAGCTTGCCCTGGGGGGGGAATTACAATGAGCAGTTCTTC

V: TRBV14
size: .
J: TRBJ2-3
D: .
CDR3: CASSQDSAGTSTDTQYF
DNA: TGTGCCAGCAGCCAAGATTCGGCGGGGACTAGCACAGATACGCAGTATTTT

V: TRBV7-6
size: .
J: TRBJ2-4
D: TRBD2
CDR3: CAIAGDKNIQYF
DNA: TGTGCTATAGCGGGGGACAAAAACATTCAGTACTTC

V: TRBV7-3
size: .
J: TRBJ1-1
D: .
CDR3: CASSSDTGRTEAFF
DNA: TGTGCCAGCAGCTCAGATACAGGGCGGACTGAAGCTTTCTTT

V: TRBV12-3/TRBV12-4
size: many
J: TRBJ2-1
D: TRBD2
CDR3: CASSLLLAGPYNEQFF
DNA: TGTGCCAGCAGTTTATTACTAGCGGGACCCTACAATGAGCAGTTCTTC

V: TRBV7-2
size: .
J: TRBJ2-7
D: .
CDR3: CASSLVVGGLGGAYEQYF
DNA: TGTGCCAGCAGCTTAGTAGTAGGGGGGTTGGGGGGGGCCTACGAGCAGTACTTC

V: TRBV7-3
size: few
J: TRBJ2-5
D: TRBD1
CDR3: CASSPWTGGLETQYF
DNA: TGTGCCAGCAGCCCATGGACAGGGGGCCTCGAGACCCAGTACTTC

V: TRBV6-1
size: large
J: TRBJ2-2
D: TRBD1
CDR3: CASSFWTGVDRELFF
DNA: TGTGCCAGCAGTTTCTGGACAGGGGTGGATAGGGAGCTGTTTTTT

V: TRBV7-2
size: .
J: TRBJ1-2
D: .
CDR3: CASSLDFGADYGYTF
DNA: TGTGCCAGCAGCTTAGATTTTGGAGCCGACTATGGCTACACCTTC

V: TRBV6-2/TRBV6-3
size: .
J: TRBJ2-1
D: TRBD2
CDR3: CASSRPSGRANEQFF
DNA: TGTGCCAGCAGTCGCCCTAGCGGGAGGGCCAATGAGCAGTTCTTC

V: TRBV5-6
size: many
J: TRBJ2-5
D: .
CDR3: CASSLGAAPGETQYF
DNA: TGTGCCAGCAGCTTGGGGGCAGCCCCAGGGGAGACCCAGTACTTC

V: TRBV6-5
size: .
J: TRBJ2-1
D: .
CDR3: CASSTGASINEQFF
DNA: TGTGCCAGCAGTACCGGGGCGTCTATCAATGAGCAGTTCTTC

V: TRBV7-6
size: medium-sized
J: TRBJ2-4
D: .
CDR3: CASSPGLPLGIQYF
DNA: TGTGCCAGCAGCCCGGGTTTGCCTTTGGGCATTCAGTACTTC

V: TRBV5-5
size: few
J: TRBJ1-1
D: TRBD1
CDR3: CASSSSPTGVAEAFF
DNA: TGTGCCAGCAGTTCAAGCCCCACAGGGGTCGCTGAAGCTTTCTTT

V: TRBV7-3
size: once
J: TRBJ2-1
D: TRBD1
CDR3: CASSTWQGAYNEQFF
DNA: TGTGCCAGCAGTACGTGGCAGGGGGCCTACAATGAGCAGTTCTTC

V: TRBV14
size: many
J: TRBJ2-1
D: TRBD2
CDR3: CASSPFSLAGGPRSYNEQFF
DNA: TGTGCCAGCAGCCCCTTCTCACTAGCGGGAGGGCCCCGATCCTACAATGAGCAGTTCTTC

V: TRBV7-2
size: .
J: TRBJ2-5
D: TRBD2
CDR3: CASRVGLALKETQYF
DNA: TGTGCCAGCAGGGTTGGACTAGCCCTAAAAGAGACCCAGTACTTC

V: TRBV6-1
size: few
J: TRBJ1-6
D: .
CDR3: CASSSSRATTNSPLHF
DNA: TGTGCCAGCAGTTCCTCCCGGGCCACCACCAATTCACCCCTCCACTTT

V: TRBV6-4
size: .
J: TRBJ2-1
D: .
CDR3: CASSERPVHEQFF
DNA: TGTGCCAGCAGTGAACGCCCCGTGCATGAGCAGTTCTTC

V: TRBV7-3
size: .
J: TRBJ2-2
D: TRBD1
CDR3: CASSSTGAGELFF
DNA: TGTGCCAGCAGCTCGACAGGGGCCGGGGAGCTGTTTTTT

V: TRBV7-4
size: .
J: TRBJ2-7
D: .
CDR3: CASSLVEDEQYF
DNA: TGTGCCAGCAGCTTAGTGGAAGATGAGCAGTACTTC